This entry lists 19 T cell receptor beta chains sequenced from one sample in a study of post-analysis software for immune sequencing data. What these receptors recognize is not known. Study-wide results and caveats: Elevated frequency relative to controls characterized four or five TRBV segments in patients, TRBV5-6, TRBV5-1 and TRBV20-1 among them.

Unique-molecular-identifier-tagged TCR beta cDNA libraries were used. Via MiXCR, TCRdb re-called the PCR reads, giving one row per CDR3 protein. The sample has 750,000 to 950,000 distinct CDR3 sequences; about 50% are singletons. Sequenced: blood. The receptors come from a girl between 10 and 17 years old with multiple sclerosis.

The chain is built from TRBV29-1 and TRBJ2-1; possible D gene TRBD2, 6 bases. The CDR3 extends over 12 amino acids. The germline V gene encodes CDR1 SQVTM and CDR2 ANQGSEA. V dropped 6 bases and J dropped 9 bases, with 15 bases sitting between them. For the CDR3, the DNA is TGCAGCGTAATAGCGGCCCTAACTGAGCAGTTCTTC. Protein product: CSVIAALTEQFF.

The CDR3 protein is CASSPTGLPTEAFF. CDR3 coding DNA: TGCGCCAGCAGCCCCACCGGGCTGCCCACTGAAGCTTTCTTT. The chain is built from TRBV4-1 and TRBJ1-1; D unclear. This CDR3 is built from 14 residues. Germline CDR1 is MGHRA and CDR2 is YSYEKL. V lost 4 bases and J lost 4, with 13 bases in between.

The rearrangement joins TRBV7-2 to TRBJ2-1; 11 bases are shared with TRBD2. Germline CDR1 reads SGHTA; CDR2 reads FQGNSA. The V gene end was trimmed by 4 bases and the J gene end by 2 bases; junction bases not matched to a gene: 1. The CDR3 sequence is 15 residues long. CDR3 bases: TGTACCAGCAGCTCGACTAGCGGGGCCTACAATGAGCAGTTCTTC. The encoded protein is CTSSSTSGAYNEQFF.

This chain joins TRBV29-1 and TRBJ2-1; 9 bases align to TRBD1. V lost 4 bases, J lost 6 bases, and 7 bases stayed unmatched. This CDR3 has 14 residues. Germline CDR1 reads SQVTM; CDR2 reads ANQGSEA. CDR3 nucleotide sequence: TGCAGCGTTGGACCGGCGGGACAGGGCAATGAGCAGTTCTTC. Translation gives CSVGPAGQGNEQFF.

The rearrangement joins TRBV5-1 to TRBJ2-3; no definite D call. The V end lost 4 bases, the J end lost 3 bases, and 21 bases lay between the germline ends. The CDR3 is made up of 17 amino acids. The germline CDR1 and CDR2 sequences are SGHRS and YFSETQ. CDR3 DNA sequence: TGCGCCAGCAGCCCTACTTTGATAGAGGAAAGGACAGATACGCAGTATTTT. This translates into CASSPTLIEERTDTQYF.

The J gene is TRBJ2-3, the V gene TRBV15; 8 nucleotides agree with TRBD2. The CDR3 covers 15 residues. The V gene's germline CDR1 is LNHNV and CDR2 YYDKDF (reference sequence). V trimming: 1 base; J trimming: 4 bases; junction bases outside the gene matches: 4. The CDR3 loop reads CATSRGAGEADTQYF. The DNA for the CDR3 is TGTGCCACCAGCAGAGGAGCGGGAGAGGCAGATACGCAGTATTTT.

V usage is TRBV3-1 and J usage is TRBJ1-1, with TRBD1 as a possible D gene (5 bases). Per the germline V gene, CDR1 is LGHDT and CDR2 is YNNKEL (reference sequence). The V end was cut by 8 bases, the J end by 8 bases, with 9 bases between. The CDR3 runs to 10 residues. The CDR3 sequence is CASGTEEAFF. Here the CDR3 DNA reads TGTGCCAGCGGGACTGAGGAAGCTTTCTTT.

The gene calls are TRBV20-1 and TRBJ2-1; 10 bases align to TRBD2. J was trimmed by 1 base and V by 5 bases; bases with no gene match: 8. Germline CDR1 reads DFQATT; CDR2 reads SNEGSKA (reference sequence). The CDR3 has 16 residues. The CDR3 sequence: CSAGGTSGASYNEQFF. CDR3 DNA sequence: TGCAGTGCTGGAGGAACTAGCGGGGCATCCTACAATGAGCAGTTCTTC.

This clonotype was observed a single time. This rearrangement joins TRBV9 to TRBJ2-3; TRBD2 matches 11 bases. Germline values: CDR1 SGDLS, CDR2 YYNGEE. The CDR3 is 16 residues long. J lost 6 bases, V lost 2 bases, and 8 bases had no gene match. For the CDR3, the DNA is TGTGCCAGCAGCGTCTTACTAGCGGGAGCGGGGGATACGCAGTATTTT. This translates into CASSVLLAGAGDTQYF.

The rearrangement joins TRBV10-3 to TRBJ2-1; TRBD2 aligns across 12 bases. This CDR3 contains 14 residues. Trimming took 3 bases from V and 9 from J; bases not matched to a gene: 3. The germline CDR1 and CDR2 sequences are ENHRY and SYGVKD. Here the CDR3 reads CAISDSTSGGEQFF. As DNA, the CDR3 is TGTGCCATCAGTGATTCGACTAGCGGGGGTGAGCAGTTCTTC.

The chain carries TRBV7-8 and TRBJ2-1; 11 bases align to TRBD2. The length of the CDR3 is 16 residues. The V gene end was trimmed by 5 bases and the J gene end by 3 bases; junction bases not matched to a gene: 6. The germline CDR1 and CDR2 sequences are SGHVS and FQNEAQ. CDR3 residues: CASSEEGLADYNEQFF. The DNA for the CDR3 is TGTGCCAGCAGCGAAGAGGGACTAGCGGACTACAATGAGCAGTTCTTC.

The chain recombines TRBV5-1 with TRBJ2-1, with D possibly TRBD1 on 5 matching bases. V lost 2 bases, J lost 5 bases, and 11 bases lay in between. This CDR3 comprises 14 residues. In germline, CDR1 is SGHRS, CDR2 YFSETQ. The CDR3 DNA reads TGCGCCAGCAGCTTTAGGGGAACTCACAATGAGCAGTTCTTC. It encodes CASSFRGTHNEQFF.

The chain couples TRBV7-8 to TRBJ2-1; TRBD2 is a possible D gene (5 bases). The V gene's germline CDR1 is SGHVS and CDR2 FQNEAQ. This CDR3 comprises 15 residues. V was trimmed by 5 bases and J by 4 bases, leaving 15 bases between them. CDR3 protein: CASSVPTTGYNEQFF. The CDR3 nucleotides read TGTGCCAGCAGCGTCCCAACCACGGGGTACAATGAGCAGTTCTTC.

This chain connects TRBV6-6 to TRBJ2-1; 8 bases are shared with TRBD2. CDR1 is MNHNY, CDR2 SVGAGI, per germline (reference sequence). The V gene end was trimmed by 6 bases and the J gene end by 0 bases; junction bases not matched to a gene: 4. This CDR3 spans 15 amino acids. Here the CDR3 reads CASRSTSASYNEQFF. The DNA of the CDR3 is TGTGCCAGCAGGTCGACTAGCGCCTCCTACAATGAGCAGTTCTTC.

The rearrangement uses TRBV5-1 and TRBJ2-7; D could derive from TRBD1 or TRBD2 (5 bases each). The germline V and J ends were trimmed by 0 bases and 3 bases, with 16 bases remaining between them. Germline V gene sequence: CDR1 SGHRS, CDR2 YFSETQ. The CDR3 contains 16 residues. CDR3 amino acids: CASSLGGTRVDYEQYF. CDR3 DNA: TGCGCCAGCAGCTTGGGAGGGACCCGAGTTGACTACGAGCAGTACTTC.

This sequence joins TRBV12-5 and TRBJ2-5; D perhaps matches TRBD2 (5 bases). This CDR3 is built from 14 residues. The V gene lost 0 bases and the J gene lost 13 bases, with 18 bases spanning the gap. CDR1 is LGHNT and CDR2 is FRNRAP in the germline V gene. The CDR3 loop is CASGLVGSTYERYF. The CDR3 DNA reads as TGTGCTAGTGGTTTGGTAGGGAGTACCTACGAGCGGTACTTC. Complete variable domain (other parts from reference TRBV12-5 and TRBJ2-5): DARVTQTPRHKVTEMGQEVTMRCQPILGHNTVFWYRQTMMQGLELLAYFRNRAPLDDSGMPKDRFSAEMPDATLATLKIQPSEPRDSAVYFCASGLVGSTYERYFGPGTRLLVL.

The genes are TRBV20-1 and TRBJ2-5, with D possibly called TRBD1 or TRBD2 (5 bases each). Trimming cost V 4 bases and J 2 bases, with 20 bases left between them. Germline V CDR1 and CDR2: DFQATT, SNEGSKA (reference sequence). The CDR3 has 16 amino acids. CDR3 DNA sequence: TGCAGTGCTACCCCGGGACGCACGAACTTACAAGAGACCCAGTACTTC. This encodes CSATPGRTNLQETQYF.

V gene TRBV7-9 combines with J gene TRBJ2-3; TRBD1 might be the D (6 bases). Trimming cost V 5 bases and J 6 bases, with 18 bases left between them. The germline V gene encodes CDR1 SEHNR and CDR2 FQNEAQ (reference sequence). This CDR3 is 15 amino acids long. The CDR3 region has the DNA TGTGCCAGCAGCCCCAAGCAGGGGATCGGTGATACGCAGTATTTT. Amino acids: CASSPKQGIGDTQYF.

V and J are TRBV5-1 and TRBJ2-3, with D unclear. The CDR3 runs to 14 residues. The ends were cut back, 2 bases at V and 3 bases at J, with 10 bases in the middle. Per the germline V gene, CDR1 is SGHRS and CDR2 is YFSETQ. Written as DNA, the CDR3 is TGCGCCAGCAGCTTCTCCGCTCGAACAGATACGCAGTATTTT. This sequence encodes CASSFSARTDTQYF.